This T cell receptor (beta chain) was recovered during a study of post-analysis software for immune sequencing data. Study-level findings and limits: Comparison of patients with controls showed a handful of TRBV segments more frequent in patients, TRBV5-6, TRBV5-1 and TRBV20-1 among them.

The CDR3 is made up of 16 amino acids. Germline V gene lookup returns CDR1 MGHRA and CDR2 YSYEKL. V was shortened by 1 base and J by 1 base, with 13 bases between the two germline ends. This clonotype has more than one count but fewer than ten. Its antigen is not identified. TCR beta cDNA libraries included unique molecular identifiers. TCRdb processed the PCR reads anew with MiXCR; each CDR3 protein has one entry. This table holds 700,000 to 900,000 distinct CDR3 sequences, under 60% found once. The receptor comes from a girl under 18 with multiple sclerosis. The V gene is TRBV4-1, the J gene TRBJ2-5, with no clear D. Sequenced: blood. CDR3 amino acids: CASSQAYSSPQETQYF. For the CDR3, the DNA is TGCGCCAGCAGCCAAGCGTACAGCTCGCCCCAAGAGACCCAGTACTTC.